The next 9 T cell receptor beta chains were all read from a single sample in a study of blood T cells in healthy people across ages. A J-beta primer mix and a sample-barcoded 5' primer were used in a second PCR of about 6 to 12 cycles. One entry per CDR3 protein results from TCRdb running MiXCR on the 5' RACE reads. The sample has hundreds of thousands of distinct CDR3 sequences, more than 45% seen once. Sequencing was done on a sample of blood. The receptor source for this set is a man in his thirties or forties in good health.

The rearrangement joins TRBV20-1 to TRBJ1-5; 8 bases map to TRBD1. After removal of 6 bases from V and 6 bases from J, the junction contained 10 bases not matched to a gene. This CDR3 is 14 amino acids long. Germline CDR1 and CDR2: DFQATT and SNEGSKA (reference sequence). The CDR3 sequence: CSANQGAGGQPQHF. CDR3 DNA sequence: TGCAGTGCGAATCAGGGGGCAGGGGGTCAGCCCCAGCATTTT.

J is TRBJ2-1 and V is TRBV20-1; 7 bases align to TRBD2. Per the germline V gene, CDR1 is DFQATT and CDR2 is SNEGSKA (reference sequence). The CDR3 is 14 amino acids. J gave up 2 bases and V 3 bases, and 4 bases lay outside the gene matches. The CDR3 DNA is TGCAGTGCTAGCCTTGCGGGGGCCTACAATGAGCAGTTCTTC. Encoded protein: CSASLAGAYNEQFF.

The chain uses TRBV28 and TRBJ2-5; possibly TRBD2 for D (6 bases). Germline CDR1 and CDR2: MDHEN and SYDVKM. The germline V and J ends were trimmed by 8 bases and 1 base, with 11 bases remaining between them. CDR3 length: 13 amino acids. CDR3 amino acids: CASGGLVQETQYF. In DNA form, the CDR3 reads TGTGCCAGCGGGGGACTTGTCCAAGAGACCCAGTACTTC.

This clonotype was observed once. CDR3 loop: CASSQGGGAGNEQFF. Written as DNA, the CDR3 is TGTGCCAGCAGCCAAGGCGGGGGGGCCGGCAATGAGCAGTTCTTC. The V gene is TRBV4-2, the J gene TRBJ2-1; 9 positions agree with TRBD2. Trimming took 1 base from V and 6 from J; bases not matched to a gene: 4. CDR3 length: 15 amino acids. CDR1 LGHNA and CDR2 YNFKEQ come from the germline V gene.

CDR3 sequence: CASRNPGRNNEQFF. CDR3 in DNA: TGTGCCAGTAGAAACCCGGGACGGAACAATGAGCAGTTCTTC. The genes are TRBV19 and TRBJ2-1; D may correspond to TRBD1 or TRBD2 (5 bases each). The length of the CDR3 is 14 residues. V was clipped by 6 bases and J by 5 bases, with 14 bases between them. Germline CDR1 is LNHDA and CDR2 is SQIVND (reference sequence). Supplemented by reference TRBV19 and TRBJ2-1, the full variable domain reads DGGITQSPKYLFRKEGQNVTLSCEQNLNHDAMYWYRQDPGQGLRLIYYSQIVNDFQKGDIAEGYSVSREKKESFPLTVTSAQKNPTAFYLCASRNPGRNNEQFFGPGTRLTVL.

This clonotype was recorded a few times. The V and J genes are TRBV10-3 and TRBJ2-1; 7 bases agree with TRBD2. The trim removed 10 bases at V and 1 base at J, leaving 4 bases unmatched. The CDR3 has 13 amino acids. From germline, CDR1 is ENHRY and CDR2 SYGVKD. CDR3 residues: CATGGGSYNEQFF. As DNA, the CDR3 is TGTGCCACCGGCGGGGGATCCTACAATGAGCAGTTCTTC.

This clonotype was detected only a few times. The chain joins TRBV6-2 or TRBV6-3 to TRBJ2-1; TRBD1 matches at 7 bases. CDR3 length: 15 residues. V lost 5 bases to trimming and J lost 2 bases; unmatched junction nucleotides: 6. CDR1 and CDR2 (germline): MNHEY, SVGEGT. The CDR3 reads CASSRQGRTYNEQFF. CDR3 bases: TGTGCCAGCAGTCGACAGGGAAGGACCTACAATGAGCAGTTCTTC.

This clonotype was observed a few times. The chain couples TRBV20-1 to TRBJ2-7, with 7 nucleotides matching TRBD1. The germline V gene encodes CDR1 DFQATT and CDR2 SNEGSKA (reference sequence). The CDR3 has 11 amino acids. V lost 6 bases to trimming and J lost 6 bases; unmatched junction nucleotides: 5. The CDR3 here is CSAPAGGEQYF. CDR3 DNA: TGCAGTGCCCCAGCAGGGGGCGAGCAGTACTTC.

J is TRBJ2-1 and V is TRBV28; weak D call: TRBD2 (6 bases). The CDR3 is 15 amino acids. The germline CDR1 and CDR2 sequences are MDHEN and SYDVKM. V dropped 5 bases and J dropped 5 bases, with 16 bases sitting between them. CDR3 coding DNA: TGTGCCAGCAGTGTACCCCGGGACTTTAACAATGAGCAGTTCTTC. This codes for CASSVPRDFNNEQFF.